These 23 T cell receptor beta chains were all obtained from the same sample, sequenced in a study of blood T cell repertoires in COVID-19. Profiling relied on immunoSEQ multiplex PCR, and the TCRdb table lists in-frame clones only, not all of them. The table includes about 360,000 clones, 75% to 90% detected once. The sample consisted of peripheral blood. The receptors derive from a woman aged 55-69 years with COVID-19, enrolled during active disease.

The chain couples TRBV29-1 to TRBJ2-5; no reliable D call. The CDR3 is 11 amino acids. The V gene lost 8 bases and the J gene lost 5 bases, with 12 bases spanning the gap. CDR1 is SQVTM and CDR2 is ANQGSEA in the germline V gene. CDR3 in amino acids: CSTRVGETQYF. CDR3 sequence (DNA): TGCAGCACCCGGGTTGGGGAGACCCAGTACTTC.

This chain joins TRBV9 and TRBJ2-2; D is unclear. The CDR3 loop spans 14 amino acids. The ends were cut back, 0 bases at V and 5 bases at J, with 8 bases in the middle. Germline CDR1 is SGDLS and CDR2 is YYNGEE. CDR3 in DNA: TGTGCCAGCAGCGTAGACAGTAAGACCGGGGAGCTGTTTTTT. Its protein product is CASSVDSKTGELFF.

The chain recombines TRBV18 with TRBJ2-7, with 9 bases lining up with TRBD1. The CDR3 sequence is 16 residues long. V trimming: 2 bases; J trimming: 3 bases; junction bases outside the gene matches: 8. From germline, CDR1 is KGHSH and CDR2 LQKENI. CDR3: CASSPYGTGNFYEQYF. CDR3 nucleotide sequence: TGTGCCAGCTCACCATACGGGACAGGGAACTTCTACGAGCAGTACTTC.

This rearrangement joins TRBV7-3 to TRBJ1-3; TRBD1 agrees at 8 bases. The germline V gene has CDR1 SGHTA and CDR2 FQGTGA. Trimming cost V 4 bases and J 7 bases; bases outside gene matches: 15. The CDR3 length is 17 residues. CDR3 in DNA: TGTGCCAGCAGCTCCGGGACAGGAAAGGATACTCCGAACACCATATATTTT. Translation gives CASSSGTGKDTPNTIYF.

CDR3 nucleotides: TGTGCCAGCAGCCGGACAGGGGGTAGAAATCAGCCCCAGCATTTT. Its translation: CASSRTGGRNQPQHF. V is TRBV7-2 and J is TRBJ1-5; 10 bases fit TRBD1. The CDR3 is 15 residues long. Trimming cost V 5 bases and J 4 bases; bases outside gene matches: 5. The germline CDR1 and CDR2 sequences are SGHTA and FQGNSA.

CDR3 DNA: TGTGCCAGCAGTACCGCGGGGGGGTCTTACAATGAGCAGTTCTTC. It translates to CASSTAGGSYNEQFF. The V call is TRBV6-5, the J call TRBJ2-1; 9 bases map to TRBD2. Germline-derived CDR1 and CDR2 are MNHEY and SVGAGI. The CDR3 extends over 15 amino acids. V trimming: 5 bases; J trimming: 4 bases; junction bases outside the gene matches: 6.

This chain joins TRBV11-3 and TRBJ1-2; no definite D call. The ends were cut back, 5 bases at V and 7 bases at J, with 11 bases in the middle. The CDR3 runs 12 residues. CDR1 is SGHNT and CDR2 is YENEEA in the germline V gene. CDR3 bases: TGTGCCAGCAGCGGCCAGGCCCGTGGCTACACCTTC. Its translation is CASSGQARGYTF.

The CDR3 DNA reads TGTGCCAGCAGCCCGACCCGTGGGGGGGGCACAGATACGCAGTATTTT. This translates into CASSPTRGGGTDTQYF. The chain joins TRBV7-3 to TRBJ2-3; 7 nucleotides line up with TRBD2. With V trimmed by 5 bases and J by 1 base, 9 bases remained unmatched. Germline values: CDR1 SGHTA, CDR2 FQGTGA. The CDR3 consists of 16 residues. Full variable domain (outside the CDR3, taken from reference TRBV7-3 and TRBJ2-3): GAGVSQTPSNKVTEKGKYVELRCDPISGHTALYWYRQSLGQGPEFLIYFQGTGAADDSGLPNDRFFAVRPEGSVSTLKIQRTERGDSAVYLCASSPTRGGGTDTQYFGPGTRLTVL.

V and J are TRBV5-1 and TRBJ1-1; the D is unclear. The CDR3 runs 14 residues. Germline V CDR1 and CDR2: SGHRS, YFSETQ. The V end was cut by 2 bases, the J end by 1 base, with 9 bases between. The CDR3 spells CASSLERQNTEAFF. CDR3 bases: TGCGCCAGCAGCTTAGAGCGGCAGAACACTGAAGCTTTCTTT.

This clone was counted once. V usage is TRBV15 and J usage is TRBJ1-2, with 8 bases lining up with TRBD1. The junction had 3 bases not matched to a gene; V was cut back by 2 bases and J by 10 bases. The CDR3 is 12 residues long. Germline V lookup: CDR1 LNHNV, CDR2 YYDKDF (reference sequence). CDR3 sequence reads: CATSRTGGDYTF. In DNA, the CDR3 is TGTGCCACCAGCAGAACAGGGGGTGACTACACCTTC. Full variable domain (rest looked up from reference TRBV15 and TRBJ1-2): DAMVIQNPRYQVTQFGKPVTLSCSQTLNHNVMYWYQQKSSQAPKLLFHYYDKDFNNEADTPDNFQSRRPNTSFCFLDIRSPGLGDTAMYLCATSRTGGDYTFGSGTRLTVV.

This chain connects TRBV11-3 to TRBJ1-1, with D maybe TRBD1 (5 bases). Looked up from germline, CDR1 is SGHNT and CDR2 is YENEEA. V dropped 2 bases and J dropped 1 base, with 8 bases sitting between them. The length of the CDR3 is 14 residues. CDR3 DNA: TGTGCCAGCAGCTTACGTAGGGGGAACACTGAAGCTTTCTTT. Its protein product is CASSLRRGNTEAFF.

The CDR3 sequence: CAGRLQDLYGYTF. CDR3 in DNA: TGTGCCGGTAGATTACAGGATCTATATGGCTACACCTTC. The rearrangement links TRBV6-5 to TRBJ1-2; possibly TRBD1 for D (5 bases). Germline-derived CDR1 and CDR2 are MNHEY and SVGAGI. V gave up 11 bases and J gave up 5 bases, with 18 bases separating them. The CDR3 extends over 13 amino acids.

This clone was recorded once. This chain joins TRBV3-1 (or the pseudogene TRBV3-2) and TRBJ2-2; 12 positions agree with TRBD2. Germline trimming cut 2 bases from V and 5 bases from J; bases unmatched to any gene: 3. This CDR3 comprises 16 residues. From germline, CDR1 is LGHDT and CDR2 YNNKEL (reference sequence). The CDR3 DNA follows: TGTGCCAGCAGCCAAATGCTAGCGGGGGGGACCGGGGAGCTGTTTTTT. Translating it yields CASSQMLAGGTGELFF.

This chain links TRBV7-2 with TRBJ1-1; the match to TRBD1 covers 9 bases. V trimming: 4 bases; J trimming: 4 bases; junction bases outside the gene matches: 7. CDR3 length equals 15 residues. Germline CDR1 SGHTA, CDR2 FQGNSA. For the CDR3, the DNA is TGTGCCAGCAGCTCCCCCCCGACAGGGGGCACTGAAGCTTTCTTT. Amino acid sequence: CASSSPPTGGTEAFF.

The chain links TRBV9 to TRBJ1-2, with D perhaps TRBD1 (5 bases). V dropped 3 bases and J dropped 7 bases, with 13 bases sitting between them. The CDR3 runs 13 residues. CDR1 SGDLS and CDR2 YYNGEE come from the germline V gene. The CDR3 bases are TGTGCCAGCAGCGATGGGACGGGAGGTGGCTACACCTTC. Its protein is CASSDGTGGGYTF. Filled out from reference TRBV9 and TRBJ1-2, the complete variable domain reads DSGVTQTPKHLITATGQRVTLRCSPRSGDLSVYWYQQSLDQGLQFLIQYYNGEERAKGNILERFSAQQFPDLHSELNLSSLELGDSALYFCASSDGTGGGYTFGSGTRLTVV.

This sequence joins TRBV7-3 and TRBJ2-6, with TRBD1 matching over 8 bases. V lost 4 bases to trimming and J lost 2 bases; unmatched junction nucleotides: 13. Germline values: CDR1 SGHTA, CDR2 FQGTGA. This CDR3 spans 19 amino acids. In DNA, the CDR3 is TGTGCCAGCAGCTCCATCGGACAGGGAAGTTTCCCTGGGGCCAACGTCCTGACTTTC. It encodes CASSSIGQGSFPGANVLTF.

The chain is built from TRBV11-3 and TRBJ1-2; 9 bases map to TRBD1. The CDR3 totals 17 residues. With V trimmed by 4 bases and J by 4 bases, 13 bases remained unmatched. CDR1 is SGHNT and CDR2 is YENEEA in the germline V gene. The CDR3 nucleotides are TGTGCCAGCAGCTCCCTATATTTGGGGGACAGGGTCTATGGCTACACCTTC. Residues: CASSSLYLGDRVYGYTF. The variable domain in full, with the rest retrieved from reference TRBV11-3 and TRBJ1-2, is EAGVVQSPRYKIIEKKQPVAFWCNPISGHNTLYWYLQNLGQGPELLIRYENEEAVDDSQLPKDRFSAERLKGVDSTLKIQPAELGDSAVYLCASSSLYLGDRVYGYTFGSGTRLTVV.

In DNA, the CDR3 is TGTGCCAGCAGCCAACCAGGGGGGATTCAAGAGACCCAGTACTTC. This gives the protein CASSQPGGIQETQYF. The gene calls are TRBV3-1 (or the pseudogene TRBV3-2) and TRBJ2-5; D perhaps matches TRBD1 (7 bases). V was trimmed by 2 bases and J by 2 bases, leaving 12 bases between them. This CDR3 is 15 amino acids long. Germline V gene data show CDR1 as LGHDT and CDR2 as YNNKEL (reference sequence).

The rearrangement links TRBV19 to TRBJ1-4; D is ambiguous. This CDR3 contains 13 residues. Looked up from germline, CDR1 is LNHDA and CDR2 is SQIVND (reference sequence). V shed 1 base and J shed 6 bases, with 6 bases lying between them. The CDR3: CASSIALYEKLFF. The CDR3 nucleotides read TGTGCCAGTAGTATAGCCCTATATGAAAAACTGTTTTTT.

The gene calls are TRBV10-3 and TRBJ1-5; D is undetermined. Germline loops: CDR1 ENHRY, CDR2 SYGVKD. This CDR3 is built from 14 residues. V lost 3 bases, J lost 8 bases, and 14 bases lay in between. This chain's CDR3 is CAISEGIREKPQHF. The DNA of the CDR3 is TGTGCCATCAGTGAAGGTATTCGGGAAAAGCCCCAGCATTTT.

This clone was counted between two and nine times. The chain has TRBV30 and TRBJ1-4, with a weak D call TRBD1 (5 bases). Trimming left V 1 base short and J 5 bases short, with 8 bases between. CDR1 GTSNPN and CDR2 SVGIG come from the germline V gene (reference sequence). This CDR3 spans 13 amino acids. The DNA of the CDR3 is TGTGCCTGGAGTGCGGCAGGGAATGAAAAACTGTTTTTT. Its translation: CAWSAAGNEKLFF. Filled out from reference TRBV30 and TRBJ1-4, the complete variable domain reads SQTIHQWPATLVQPVGSPLSLECTVEGTSNPNLYWYRQAAGRGLQLLFYSVGIGQISSEVPQNLSASRPQDRQFILSSKKLLLSDSGFYLCAWSAAGNEKLFFGSGTQLSVL.

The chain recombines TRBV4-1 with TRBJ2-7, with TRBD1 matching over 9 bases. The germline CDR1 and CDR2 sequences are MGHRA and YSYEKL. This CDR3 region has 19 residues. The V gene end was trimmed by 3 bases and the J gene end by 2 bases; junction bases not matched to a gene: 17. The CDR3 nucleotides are TGCGCCAGCAGCCAGATTCTATTCCTAAGGACAGGGGTTCCCTACGAGCAGTACTTC. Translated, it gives CASSQILFLRTGVPYEQYF.

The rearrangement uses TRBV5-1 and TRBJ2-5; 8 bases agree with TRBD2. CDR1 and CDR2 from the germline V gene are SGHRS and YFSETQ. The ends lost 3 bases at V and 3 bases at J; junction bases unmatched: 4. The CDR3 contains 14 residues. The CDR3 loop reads CASSSGLAKETQYF. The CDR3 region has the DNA TGCGCCAGCAGCTCCGGACTAGCTAAAGAGACCCAGTACTTC.